Below, 21 T cell receptor beta chains from the same sample are listed, as sequenced in a study of blood T cell repertoires in COVID-19. Data came from immunoSEQ multiplex PCR; TCRdb stores just in-frame clones and leaves some out. The sample contains about 210,000 clones, around 85% of which appear only once. The sample was peripheral blood. All receptors derive from a man aged 50-60 years with COVID-19, enrolled during active disease.

The chain employs TRBV11-2 and TRBJ2-2; TRBD2 matches at 13 bases. The J segment lost 6 bases and the V segment lost 11 bases, leaving 15 bases of the junction unmatched. This CDR3 comprises 17 residues. Germline V gene data show CDR1 as SGHAT and CDR2 as FQNNGV. The CDR3 region has the DNA TGTGCCTCCCGATGGACTAGCGGGGGTTTGGGGTCCGGGGAGCTGTTTTTT. This encodes CASRWTSGGLGSGELFF. The full variable domain, completed using reference TRBV11-2 and TRBJ2-2, is EAGVAQSPRYKIIEKRQSVAFWCNPISGHATLYWYQQILGQGPKLLIQFQNNGVVDDSQLPKDRFSAERLKGVDSTLKIQPAKLEDSAVYLCASRWTSGGLGSGELFFGEGSRLTVL.

CDR3 residues: CASSNPKGQGGDGYTF. The DNA of the CDR3 is TGTGCCAGCAGTAACCCAAAAGGACAGGGAGGAGACGGCTACACCTTC. The chain has TRBV6-2 or TRBV6-3 and TRBJ1-2, with 8 bases lining up with TRBD1. The junction had 16 bases not matched to a gene; V was cut back by 5 bases and J by 8 bases. This CDR3 has 16 residues. CDR1 and CDR2 from the germline V gene are MNHEY and SVGEGT.

V and J are TRBV5-1 and TRBJ1-1; a weak D match, TRBD1 (6 bases). CDR3 length equals 15 residues. Germline V gene data show CDR1 as SGHRS and CDR2 as YFSETQ. Trimming shortened V by 4 bases and J by 3 bases, and 16 bases separated the two germline ends. In DNA form, the CDR3 reads TGCGCCAGCAGCCCGCCAGGGACACTTTACACTGAAGCTTTCTTT. It yields the protein CASSPPGTLYTEAFF.

The J gene is TRBJ1-2, the V gene TRBV5-4; 10 nucleotides agree with TRBD1. V lost 1 base, J lost 7 bases, and 7 bases stayed unmatched. This CDR3 spans 15 amino acids. Per germline, CDR1 SGHNT and CDR2 YYREEE (reference sequence). The CDR3 protein is CASSLPRTGGSGYTF. Here the CDR3 DNA reads TGTGCCAGCAGCTTGCCCCGGACAGGGGGAAGTGGCTACACCTTC.

V gene TRBV6-2 or TRBV6-3 combines with J gene TRBJ2-5; 8 bases are a match to TRBD2. Losses at the gene ends were 2 bases for V and 5 bases for J; bases not matched to a gene: 7. The V gene's germline CDR1 is MNHEY and CDR2 SVGEGT. The length of the CDR3 is 15 residues. The CDR3 region is CASSYMGLVLETQYF. CDR3 nucleotide sequence: TGTGCCAGCAGTTACATGGGACTAGTCTTGGAGACCCAGTACTTC.

This clone was detected only a few times. This chain joins TRBV5-6 and TRBJ1-2; TRBD1 agrees at 9 bases. Germline V gene data show CDR1 as SGHDT and CDR2 as YYEEEE. Trimming cost V 1 base and J 6 bases; bases outside gene matches: 1. The CDR3 loop spans 13 amino acids. CDR3 bases: TGTGCCAGCAGCTTGAGACAGGGGGATGGCTACACCTTC. Protein product: CASSLRQGDGYTF.

The chain is built from TRBV28 and TRBJ1-4; D call uncertain. Trimming shortened V by 1 base and J by 2 bases, and 8 bases separated the two germline ends. CDR1 and CDR2 (germline): MDHEN, SYDVKM. This CDR3 is built from 15 residues. CDR3 sequence: CASSLSVRTNEKLFF. The DNA for the CDR3 is TGTGCCAGCAGTTTATCGGTCAGGACTAATGAAAAACTGTTTTTT.

The DNA for the CDR3 is TGCGCCAGCAGCCCAGGGGCCTACCCGGACGAGCAGTACTTC. It codes for CASSPGAYPDEQYF. The chain has TRBV4-1 and TRBJ2-7; TRBD1 is a possible D gene (6 bases). The CDR3 runs 14 residues. Trimming removed 4 bases from V and 5 bases from J, with 15 bases in between. CDR1 is MGHRA and CDR2 is YSYEKL in the germline V gene.

V and J are TRBV19 and TRBJ1-3; 8 nucleotides line up with TRBD1. Germline V gives CDR1 LNHDA, CDR2 SQIVND (reference sequence). The ends lost 7 bases at V and 1 base at J; junction bases unmatched: 6. The CDR3 runs 15 residues. The CDR3 loop reads CASMGQVSSGNTIYF. DNA of the CDR3: TGTGCCAGTATGGGACAGGTCTCGTCTGGAAACACCATATATTTT. Variable domain in full (rest from reference TRBV19 and TRBJ1-3): DGGITQSPKYLFRKEGQNVTLSCEQNLNHDAMYWYRQDPGQGLRLIYYSQIVNDFQKGDIAEGYSVSREKKESFPLTVTSAQKNPTAFYLCASMGQVSSGNTIYFGEGSWLTVV.

In this sample, this clone turned up a few times. The chain carries TRBV30 and TRBJ2-4; 7 positions match TRBD1. Per germline, CDR1 GTSNPN and CDR2 SVGIG (reference sequence). The CDR3 is 17 amino acids. Unmatched junction bases numbered 14, after V lost 3 bases and J lost 3 bases. The CDR3 here is CAWSWDSRFGGKNIQYF. In nucleotides, the CDR3 is TGTGCCTGGAGCTGGGACAGCCGGTTTGGAGGCAAAAACATTCAGTACTTC.

The rearrangement links TRBV4-1 to TRBJ1-5; 12 positions match TRBD1. After removal of 4 bases from V and 5 bases from J, the junction contained 9 bases not matched to a gene. Germline CDR1 is MGHRA and CDR2 is YSYEKL. This CDR3 has 17 residues. For the CDR3, the DNA is TGCGCCAGCAGCCGGGACAGGGGGCAAGAGGCCGATCAGCCCCAGCATTTT. Protein: CASSRDRGQEADQPQHF.

This rearrangement joins TRBV7-9 to TRBJ1-4; 10 nucleotides line up with TRBD1. The germline V gene encodes CDR1 SEHNR and CDR2 FQNEAQ (reference sequence). The CDR3 extends over 15 amino acids. Unmatched junction bases numbered 4, after V lost 2 bases and J lost 7 bases. The CDR3 loop reads CASSLRGTGVEKLFF. The CDR3 DNA sequence: TGTGCCAGCAGCTTACGGGGGACAGGGGTTGAAAAACTGTTTTTT. The full variable domain, its missing parts supplied by reference TRBV7-9 and TRBJ1-4, is DTGVSQNPRHKITKRGQNVTFRCDPISEHNRLYWYRQTLGQGPEFLTYFQNEAQLEKSRLLSDRFSAERPKGSFSTLEIQRTEQGDSAMYLCASSLRGTGVEKLFFGSGTQLSVL.

The chain joins TRBV3-1 (or the pseudogene TRBV3-2) to TRBJ2-7; no clear D. The CDR3 has 13 residues. Trimming pared 2 bases from V and 4 bases from J, leaving 9 bases between. Germline V gene lookup returns CDR1 LGHDT and CDR2 YNNKEL (reference sequence). The CDR3 loop reads CASSQPTPYEQYF. The CDR3 DNA reads as TGTGCCAGCAGCCAACCCACACCTTACGAGCAGTACTTC.

The CDR3 coding sequence is TGTGCCAGCAGTCTCAGAAGGACGGGAAACTATGGCTACACCTTC. Amino acid sequence: CASSLRRTGNYGYTF. The chain has TRBV6-5 and TRBJ1-2, with D unresolved. CDR1 is MNHEY and CDR2 is SVGAGI in the germline V gene. Trimming took off 5 bases at V and 2 bases at J, with 15 bases between the two ends. The CDR3 loop spans 15 amino acids.

V usage is TRBV5-4 and J usage is TRBJ1-1; 8 bases are shared with TRBD1. The CDR3 extends over 14 amino acids. With 5 bases clipped from V and 3 bases from J, the junction kept 6 bases outside the gene matches. Germline CDR1 and CDR2: SGHNT and YYREEE (reference sequence). The CDR3 loop reads CASRGLTGDTEAFF. CDR3 nucleotides: TGTGCCAGCAGGGGTCTGACAGGGGACACTGAAGCTTTCTTT.

This chain joins TRBV24-1 and TRBJ1-2; maybe TRBD1 (6 bases). The V end lost 2 bases, the J end lost 8 bases, and 11 bases lay between the germline ends. CDR3 length: 13 amino acids. Germline V CDR1 and CDR2: KGHDR, SFDVKD. The CDR3 DNA follows: TGTGCCACCAGTGATTCATGGGGGGGCGGCTACACCTTC. Its translation is CATSDSWGGGYTF.

The chain carries TRBV5-1 and TRBJ2-7; tentative D call: TRBD1 (6 bases). The CDR3 runs 14 residues. Per germline, CDR1 SGHRS and CDR2 YFSETQ. The V end was cut by 4 bases, the J end by 0 bases, with 11 bases between. This CDR3 reads CASSLQGSSYEQYF. The DNA for the CDR3 is TGCGCCAGCAGCCTACAGGGAAGCTCCTACGAGCAGTACTTC.

The CDR3 loop reads CASSQGWNTEAFF. The DNA for the CDR3 is TGTGCCAGCTCCCAGGGCTGGAACACTGAAGCTTTCTTT. This chain uses TRBV3-1 (or the pseudogene TRBV3-2) with TRBJ1-1, with D perhaps TRBD1 (5 bases). V lost 8 bases to trimming and J lost 1 base, with 11 bases between them. CDR1 and CDR2 (germline): LGHDT, YNNKEL (reference sequence). CDR3 length: 13 amino acids.

The chain has TRBV10-3 and TRBJ2-7; 9 bases are shared with TRBD2. Unmatched junction bases numbered 10, after V lost 4 bases and J lost 6 bases. The CDR3 is 15 amino acids. Germline V CDR1 and CDR2: ENHRY, SYGVKD. The CDR3 spells CAISVRGGGDIEQYF. Written as DNA, the CDR3 is TGTGCCATCAGTGTCCGTGGCGGGGGGGATATCGAGCAGTACTTC.

The V call is TRBV7-9, the J call TRBJ2-6; tentative D call: TRBD1 (5 bases). This CDR3 is 15 amino acids long. Between the trimmed V and J ends, which lost 4 bases and 0 bases, there was a span of 7 bases. The germline V gene has CDR1 SEHNR and CDR2 FQNEAQ (reference sequence). For the CDR3, the DNA is TGTGCCAGCAGCTGGGGCAGCTCTGGGGCCAACGTCCTGACTTTC. Its translation: CASSWGSSGANVLTF.

V usage is TRBV5-1 and J usage is TRBJ1-2, with a tentative D call TRBD1 (5 bases). Trimming cost V 3 bases and J 0 bases, with 9 bases left between them. The germline V gene encodes CDR1 SGHRS and CDR2 YFSETQ. The CDR3 covers 14 residues. CDR3 sequence reads: CASSSDISNYGYTF. CDR3 DNA: TGCGCCAGCAGCTCGGACATTTCTAACTATGGCTACACCTTC.